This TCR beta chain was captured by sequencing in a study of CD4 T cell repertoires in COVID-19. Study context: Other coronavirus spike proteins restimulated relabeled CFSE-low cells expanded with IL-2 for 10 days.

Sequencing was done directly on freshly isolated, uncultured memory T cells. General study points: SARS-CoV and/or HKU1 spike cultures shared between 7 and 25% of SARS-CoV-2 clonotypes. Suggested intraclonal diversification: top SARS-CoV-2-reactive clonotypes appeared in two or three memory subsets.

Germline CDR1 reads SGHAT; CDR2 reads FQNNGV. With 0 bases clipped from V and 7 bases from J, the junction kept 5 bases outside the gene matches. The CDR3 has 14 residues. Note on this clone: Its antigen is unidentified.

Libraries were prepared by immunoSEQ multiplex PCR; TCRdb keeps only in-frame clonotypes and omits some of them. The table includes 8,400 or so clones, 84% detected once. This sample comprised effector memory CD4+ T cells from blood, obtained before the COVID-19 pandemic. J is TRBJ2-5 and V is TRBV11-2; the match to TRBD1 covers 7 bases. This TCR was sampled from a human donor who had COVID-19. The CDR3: CASSLENRGRTQYF. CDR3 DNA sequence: TGTGCCAGCAGCTTAGAAAACAGGGGCAGGACCCAGTACTTC.